The entry below gives a single TCR beta chain sequence along with its context. This entry is derived from a study of control samples from healthy donors and cancer patients. Germline V lookup: CDR1 SGHNT, CDR2 YENEEA. The CDR3 runs 13 residues. With V trimmed by 4 bases and J by 6 bases, 6 bases remained unmatched. Sequencing was performed with immunoSEQ multiplex PCR; in TCRdb, only in-frame clones are kept and a portion is missing. The profile shows 98,000 or so clones, around 89% of them singletons. The origin of this receptor is a woman aged 70-85 years in good health. Input material: blood. The J gene is TRBJ2-7, the V gene TRBV11-3; 7 nucleotides align to TRBD2. This CDR3 reads CASSSGPGGEQYF. The CDR3 DNA reads TGTGCCAGCAGCTCGGGGCCGGGGGGCGAGCAGTACTTC.